This T cell receptor (beta chain) was identified during a study of blood T cell repertoires in COVID-19. About the research overall: Donors in Cohort 3 counted as recovered after two negative PCRs, clearance, or symptom resolution. Both acute and convalescent COVID-19 samples were obtained from the United States, Italy and Spain.

Original data processing: Estimates of nucleated cell counts were drawn from the amplification of reference gene primers. Sequencing used immunoSEQ multiplex PCR; TCRdb keeps in-frame clones, though not all of them. V and J calls and clone size follow that table, whereas D and trimming were derived from the DNA. Of hundreds of thousands of clones in the sample, 85% to 90% were seen once. Germline loops: CDR1 LGHNA, CDR2 YSLEER. Trimming at V came to 4 bases and at J to 0 bases, leaving 5 bases not matched to a gene. CDR3 size: 15 residues. This study enrolled people aged 18 to 89 from around 26 US geographic areas.

V gene TRBV4-3 combines with J gene TRBJ2-5, with 7 nucleotides matching TRBD2. The sequenced sample consisted of PBMCs or T cells enriched from blood (not recorded which). This TCR was sampled from a woman aged 60-70 years in a cohort exposed to, infected with or recovered from COVID-19 (not recorded which). The CDR3 loop is CASSRILADQETQYF. Written as DNA, the CDR3 is TGCGCCAGCAGCCGGATCCTAGCGGACCAAGAGACCCAGTACTTC.